This T cell receptor (beta chain) was profiled in a study of beta chain features in type 1 diabetes. Study findings and constraints: A moderate, significant TCRB CDR3 shortening appeared in type 1 diabetes across four CD4+ subsets.

The V gene lost 1 base and the J gene lost 7 bases, with 21 bases spanning the gap. Germline values: CDR1 SGHTA, CDR2 FQGNSA. This CDR3 spans 17 amino acids. This clone has a handful of counts. Antigen specificity is unknown. The study reverse transcribed the entire isolated RNA, so it sequenced expressed TCRB transcripts. Generated by immunoSEQ multiplex PCR, the TCRdb table keeps only in-frame clones and is missing some. This table has nearly 350,000 clones, around 9% appearing once. This chain joins TRBV7-2 and TRBJ2-3, with unresolved D. The clonotype was recovered from a man aged 25 to 40 with type 1 diabetes. Sequenced material: central memory CD4+ T cells from blood. The CDR3 DNA is TGTGCCAGCAGCTTAGGGATGAGTGGCTTCCGACCCTATACGCAGTATTTT. It yields the protein CASSLGMSGFRPYTQYF. Full variable domain (outside the CDR3, taken from reference TRBV7-2 and TRBJ2-3): GAGVSQSPSNKVTEKGKDVELRCDPISGHTALYWYRQSLGQGLEFLIYFQGNSAPDKSGLPSDRFSAERTGGSVSTLTIQRTQQEDSAVYLCASSLGMSGFRPYTQYFGPGTRLTVL.